What follows are 21 T cell receptor beta chains derived from one specimen sequenced in a study of Ad26.COV2.S vaccination and SARS-CoV-2 variants. The table came from immunoSEQ multiplex PCR; TCRdb's copy has only in-frame clones and leaves some out. Of about 680,000 clones in the sample, around 90% were seen once. Sample treatment: roughly 19 received Ad26.COV2.S at low or high dose, single or two shots; about 5 received placebo; per-sample allocation not given. Specimens were obtained on day 63 following the first vaccine or placebo injection. Source: peripheral blood, taken in a trial of Ad26.COV2.S vaccine versus placebo. These receptors originate from a person between 18 and 60 years old who received the Ad26.COV2.S COVID-19 vaccine or a placebo.

The chain joins TRBV18 to TRBJ2-2; tentatively, D is TRBD2 (5 bases). V lost 3 bases to trimming and J lost 6 bases, with 14 bases between them. There are 15 residues in the CDR3. Germline CDR1 KGHSH, CDR2 LQKENI. The CDR3 protein is CASSPQLGKSGELFF. The CDR3, as DNA: TGTGCCAGCTCACCGCAACTAGGGAAGTCCGGGGAGCTGTTTTTT.

The DNA for the CDR3 is TGTGCCAGCAGCGCTTTTGCAACTAATGAAAAACTGTTTTTT. Its translation is CASSAFATNEKLFF. This chain uses TRBV7-9 with TRBJ1-4; D is unclear. The V gene's germline CDR1 is SEHNR and CDR2 FQNEAQ (reference sequence). The CDR3 consists of 14 residues. V lost 5 bases and J 0 bases, leaving 7 bases between the germline ends.

The V gene is TRBV24-1, the J gene TRBJ2-5, with a weak D call TRBD2 (5 bases). Deletions cut 0 bases from V and 4 bases from J, with 5 bases between. CDR3 length equals 13 residues. Germline V gene sequence: CDR1 KGHDR, CDR2 SFDVKD. CDR3 nucleotides: TGTGCCACCAGTGATTTGGAGGGAGAGACCCAGTACTTC. Translated: CATSDLEGETQYF.

This CDR3 reads CASSIDRALGYEQYF. Written as DNA, the CDR3 is TGTGCCAGTAGTATAGATCGAGCCTTGGGCTACGAGCAGTACTTC. The rearrangement joins TRBV19 to TRBJ2-7, with D unclear. The CDR3 runs 15 residues. V dropped 0 bases and J dropped 3 bases, with 12 bases sitting between them. The V gene's germline CDR1 is LNHDA and CDR2 SQIVND (reference sequence).

V usage is TRBV6-5 and J usage is TRBJ2-7; TRBD1 aligns across 11 bases. The CDR3 has 14 residues. Germline CDR1 reads MNHEY; CDR2 reads SVGAGI. The trim removed 4 bases at V and 5 bases at J, leaving 4 bases unmatched. In nucleotides, the CDR3 is TGTGCCAGCAGTTCGGGACAGGGGGTCCACGAGCAGTACTTC. Its protein product is CASSSGQGVHEQYF.

V usage is TRBV27 and J usage is TRBJ1-2, with D hard to call. Trimming pared 0 bases from V and 5 bases from J, leaving 10 bases between. Germline loops: CDR1 MNHEY, CDR2 SMNVEV (reference sequence). The CDR3 has 14 amino acids. CDR3 sequence reads: CASSLSYMGYGYTF. The CDR3 nucleotides read TGTGCCAGCAGTTTATCCTATATGGGATATGGCTACACCTTC.

The CDR3 sequence: CASSESRRANYGYTF. The CDR3 DNA reads as TGTGCCAGCAGTGAATCAAGGAGAGCCAACTATGGCTACACCTTC. The rearrangement joins TRBV2 to TRBJ1-2; D unresolved. Trimming shortened V by 2 bases and J by 2 bases, and 12 bases separated the two germline ends. This CDR3 is built from 15 residues. Per germline, CDR1 SNHLY and CDR2 FYNNEI.

The gene calls are TRBV7-9 and TRBJ2-7; TRBD1 matches 7 bases. The CDR3 is 12 residues long. CDR1 and CDR2 (germline): SEHNR, FQNEAQ (reference sequence). J lost 7 bases, V lost 5 bases, and 5 bases had no gene match. The CDR3 loop reads CASSVTGREQYF. CDR3 coding DNA: TGTGCCAGCAGCGTGACAGGGCGAGAGCAGTACTTC.

Remarks on this clone: Additional DNA sequences in this sample encode the identical CDR3. V is TRBV19 and J is TRBJ2-3; TRBD1 aligns across 7 bases. J lost 3 bases, V lost 1 base, and 1 base had no gene match. CDR3 length equals 14 residues. The germline gives CDR1 LNHDA, CDR2 SQIVND (reference sequence). The CDR3 DNA follows: TGTGCCAGTAGTATAGTCAGGGGGACAGATACGCAGTATTTT. The encoded protein is CASSIVRGTDTQYF.

The CDR3 sequence: CSAVDQETQYF. CDR3 bases: TGCAGTGCGGTGGACCAAGAGACCCAGTACTTC. The chain has TRBV20-1 and TRBJ2-5; D gene unclear. Per the germline V gene, CDR1 is DFQATT and CDR2 is SNEGSKA (reference sequence). V lost 6 bases and J lost 0, with 5 bases in between. The length of the CDR3 is 11 residues.

The CDR3 nucleotides are TGTGCCAGCAGCACCCTTGCCGTCGGGGGTAGGCTGGCTAATGAAAAACTGTTTTTT. Translated, it gives CASSTLAVGGRLANEKLFF. The gene calls are TRBV21-1 and TRBJ1-4. TRBV21-1 is reported as a pseudogene. CDR3 length equals 19 residues.

The chain carries TRBV30 and TRBJ1-6; 7 positions agree with TRBD1. The CDR3 has 14 residues. V lost 2 bases and J lost 5; bases outside the gene matches: 3. The germline V gene encodes CDR1 GTSNPN and CDR2 SVGIG (reference sequence). CDR3 bases: TGTGCCTGGAGTCCAGACAGGGATAATTCACCCCTCCACTTT. It is translated as CAWSPDRDNSPLHF.

The genes are TRBV6-5 and TRBJ1-2, with 10 bases lining up with TRBD1. CDR3 length: 15 residues. Per germline, CDR1 MNHEY and CDR2 SVGAGI. Losses at the gene ends were 7 bases for V and 7 bases for J; bases not matched to a gene: 12. For the CDR3, the DNA is TGTGCCAGCACACGCCCCGGGACAGGGGTAGGTGGCTACACCTTC. This translates into CASTRPGTGVGGYTF.

The rearrangement uses TRBV4-3 and TRBJ1-1, with unresolved D. The CDR3 is 15 residues long. Germline V CDR1 and CDR2: LGHNA, YSLEER. V shed 0 bases and J shed 1 base, with 9 bases lying between them. CDR3 protein: CASSQDPDGNTEAFF. As DNA, the CDR3 is TGCGCCAGCAGCCAAGATCCGGACGGGAACACTGAAGCTTTCTTT.

The CDR3, as DNA: TGCGCCAGCAGTCAGATGGGACATATGAACACTGAAGCTTTCTTT. This encodes CASSQMGHMNTEAFF. This chain joins TRBV23-1 and TRBJ1-1; weak D call: TRBD1 (6 bases). TRBV23-1 is an ORF for which the function is uncertain. Trimming stripped 3 bases from V and 0 bases from J, with 11 bases between. This CDR3 is 15 amino acids long.

As regards this clone: The same CDR3 arises from other DNA sequences in this sample as well. The V and J genes are TRBV7-2 and TRBJ1-5; no definite D call. CDR1 is SGHTA, CDR2 FQGNSA, per germline. The V end was cut by 2 bases, the J end by 4 bases, with 6 bases between. The CDR3 covers 13 residues. The CDR3: CASSLRGNQPQHF. In DNA, the CDR3 is TGTGCCAGCAGCTTACGGGGTAATCAGCCCCAGCATTTT. Based on the CDR3 plus reference TRBV7-2 and TRBJ1-5, the full variable domain is GAGVSQSPSNKVTEKGKDVELRCDPISGHTALYWYRQSLGQGLEFLIYFQGNSAPDKSGLPSDRFSAERTGGSVSTLTIQRTQQEDSAVYLCASSLRGNQPQHFGDGTRLSIL.

Only one count was recorded for this clone. The identical CDR3 is also encoded by other nucleotide sequences in the sample. V gene TRBV18 combines with J gene TRBJ2-7; 7 nucleotides align to TRBD1. V was clipped by 3 bases and J by 2 bases; unmatched bases: 4. There are 14 residues in the CDR3. Per the germline V gene, CDR1 is KGHSH and CDR2 is LQKENI. The CDR3: CASSPPGQTYEQYF. CDR3 DNA sequence: TGTGCCAGCTCACCCCCGGGACAGACCTACGAGCAGTACTTC. The full variable domain, rest sourced from reference TRBV18 and TRBJ2-7, is NAGVMQNPRHLVRRRGQEARLRCSPMKGHSHVYWYRQLPEEGLKFMVYLQKENIIDESGMPKERFSAEFPKEGPSILRIQQVVRGDSAAYFCASSPPGQTYEQYFGPGTRLTVT.

V is TRBV14 and J is TRBJ1-2; D remains ambiguous. Looked up from germline, CDR1 is SGHDN and CDR2 is FVKESK. This CDR3 is 15 amino acids long. Trimming removed 1 base at V and 5 bases at J, with 14 bases between. The CDR3 protein is CASSQVTSGIYGYTF. For the CDR3, the DNA is TGTGCCAGCAGCCAAGTGACCTCGGGGATATATGGCTACACCTTC.

V usage is TRBV30 and J usage is TRBJ2-3; TRBD2 aligns across 10 bases. CDR1 and CDR2 from the germline V gene are GTSNPN and SVGIG (reference sequence). Trimming cost V 0 bases and J 6 bases; bases outside gene matches: 15. The CDR3 is 18 residues long. This CDR3 is CAWSVPRGGSGRMDTQYF. The CDR3, as DNA: TGTGCCTGGAGTGTACCCCGGGGGGGTAGCGGGAGGATGGATACGCAGTATTTT.

The gene calls are TRBV5-1 and TRBJ1-1; D may be TRBD1 (5 bases). With 7 bases removed from V and 10 bases from J, the gap between germline ends came to 17 bases. CDR1 and CDR2 (germline): SGHRS, YFSETQ. The length of the CDR3 is 12 residues. The chain's CDR3 is CASRWEGLGAFF. The CDR3 DNA follows: TGCGCCAGCCGCTGGGAGGGGTTAGGAGCTTTCTTT.

The J gene is TRBJ2-3, the V gene TRBV7-3; TRBD1 or TRBD2 may be the D gene (6 bases each). V lost 5 bases and J 3 bases, leaving 15 bases between the germline ends. CDR1 is SGHTA and CDR2 is FQGTGA in the germline V gene. CDR3 length: 15 residues. The CDR3 reads CASSPMGGWTDTQYF. The DNA of the CDR3 is TGTGCCAGCAGCCCCATGGGGGGCTGGACAGATACGCAGTATTTT.